Sequencing of this T cell receptor (beta chain) was carried out in a study of T cells in localized non-small cell lung cancer. The assay was immunoSEQ multiplex PCR, and TCRdb's table has in-frame clones only and misses some. This sample has roughly 26,000 clones, with around 93% found just once. The ends were cut back, 6 bases at V and 3 bases at J, with 19 bases in the middle. CDR1 and CDR2 (germline): MDHEN, SYDVKM. This CDR3 region has 16 residues. Broader study findings: In adjacent lung, a median around 57 of the top 100 tumor clones were found.

As to this clone: Its antigen is not known.

J is TRBJ2-3 and V is TRBV28; possibly TRBD2 for D (7 bases). The sequence came from a female donor older than 55 with stage II squamous cell lung carcinoma. This specimen was peripheral blood, taken before any cancer treatment. The CDR3 reads CASSWGGRWGTDTQYF. CDR3 in DNA: TGTGCCAGCAGCTGGGGGGGGCGATGGGGAACAGATACGCAGTATTTT.